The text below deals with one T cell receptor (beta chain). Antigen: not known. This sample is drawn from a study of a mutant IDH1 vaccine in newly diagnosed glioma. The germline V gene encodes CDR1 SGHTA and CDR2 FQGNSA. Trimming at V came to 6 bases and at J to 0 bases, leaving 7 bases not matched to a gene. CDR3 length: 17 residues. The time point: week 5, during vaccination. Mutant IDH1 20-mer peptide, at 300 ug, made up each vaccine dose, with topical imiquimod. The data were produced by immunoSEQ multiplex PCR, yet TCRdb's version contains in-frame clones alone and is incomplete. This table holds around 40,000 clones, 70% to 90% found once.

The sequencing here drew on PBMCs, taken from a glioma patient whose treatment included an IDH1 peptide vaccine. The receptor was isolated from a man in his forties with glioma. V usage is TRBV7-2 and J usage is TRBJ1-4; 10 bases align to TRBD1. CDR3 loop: CASRGRDRGATNEKLFF. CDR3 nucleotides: TGTGCCAGCAGAGGCCGGGACAGGGGTGCAACTAATGAAAAACTGTTTTTT. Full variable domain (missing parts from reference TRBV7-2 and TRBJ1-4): GAGVSQSPSNKVTEKGKDVELRCDPISGHTALYWYRQSLGQGLEFLIYFQGNSAPDKSGLPSDRFSAERTGGSVSTLTIQRTQQEDSAVYLCASRGRDRGATNEKLFFGSGTQLSVL.